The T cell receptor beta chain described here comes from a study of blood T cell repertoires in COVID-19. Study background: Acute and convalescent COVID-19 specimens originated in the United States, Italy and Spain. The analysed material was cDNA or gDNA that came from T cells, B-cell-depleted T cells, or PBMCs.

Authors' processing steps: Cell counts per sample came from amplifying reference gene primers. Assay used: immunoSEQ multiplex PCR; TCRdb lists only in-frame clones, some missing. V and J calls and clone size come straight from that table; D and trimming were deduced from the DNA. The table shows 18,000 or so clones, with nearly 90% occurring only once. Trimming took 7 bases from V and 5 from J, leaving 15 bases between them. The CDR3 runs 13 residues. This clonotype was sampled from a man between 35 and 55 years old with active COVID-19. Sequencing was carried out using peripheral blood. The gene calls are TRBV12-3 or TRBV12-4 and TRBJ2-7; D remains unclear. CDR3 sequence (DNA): TGTGCCAGCACTTCTCATGTTTTAGACGAGCAGTACTTC. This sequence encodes CASTSHVLDEQYF.